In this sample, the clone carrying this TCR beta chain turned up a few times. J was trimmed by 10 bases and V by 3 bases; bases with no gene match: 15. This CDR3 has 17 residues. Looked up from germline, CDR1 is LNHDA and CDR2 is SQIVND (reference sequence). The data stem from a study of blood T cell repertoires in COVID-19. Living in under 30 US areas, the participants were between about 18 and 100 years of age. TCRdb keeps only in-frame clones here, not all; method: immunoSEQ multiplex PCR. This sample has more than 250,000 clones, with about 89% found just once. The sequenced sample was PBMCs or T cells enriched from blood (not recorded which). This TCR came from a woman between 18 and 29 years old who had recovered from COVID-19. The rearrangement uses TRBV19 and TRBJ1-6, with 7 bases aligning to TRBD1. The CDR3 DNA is TGTGCCAGTAGTATCTATGGTCCAGGGGGAATTCAGTCACCCCTCCACTTT. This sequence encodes CASSIYGPGGIQSPLHF.